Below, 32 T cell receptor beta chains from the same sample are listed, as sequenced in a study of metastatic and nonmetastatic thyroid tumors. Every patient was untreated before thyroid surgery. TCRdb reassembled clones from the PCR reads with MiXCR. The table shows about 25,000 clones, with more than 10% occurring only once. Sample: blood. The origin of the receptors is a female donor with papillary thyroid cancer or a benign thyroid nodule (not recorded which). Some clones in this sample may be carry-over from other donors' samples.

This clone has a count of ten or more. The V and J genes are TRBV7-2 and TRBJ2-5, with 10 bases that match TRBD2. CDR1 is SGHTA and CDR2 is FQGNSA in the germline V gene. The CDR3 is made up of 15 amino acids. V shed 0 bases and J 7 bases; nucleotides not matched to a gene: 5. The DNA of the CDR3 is TGTGCCAGCAGCTTAGCGGCTAGCGGGAGAGGGACCCAGTACTTC. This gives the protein CASSLAASGRGTQYF.

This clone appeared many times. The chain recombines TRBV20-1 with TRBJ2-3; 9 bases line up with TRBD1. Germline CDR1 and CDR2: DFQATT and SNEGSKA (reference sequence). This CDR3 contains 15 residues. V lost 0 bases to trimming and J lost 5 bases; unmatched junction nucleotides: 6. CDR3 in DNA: TGCAGTGCTAGAGAACAGGGGGCAGGGGGAGATACGCAGTATTTT. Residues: CSAREQGAGGDTQYF.

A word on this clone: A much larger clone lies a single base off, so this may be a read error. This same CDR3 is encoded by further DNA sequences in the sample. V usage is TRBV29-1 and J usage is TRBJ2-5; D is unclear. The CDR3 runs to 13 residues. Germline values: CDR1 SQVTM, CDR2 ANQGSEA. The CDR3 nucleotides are TGCAGCGTTCTCCGGCACAGCCTGGAGACCCAGTATTTC. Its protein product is CSVLRHSLETQYF.

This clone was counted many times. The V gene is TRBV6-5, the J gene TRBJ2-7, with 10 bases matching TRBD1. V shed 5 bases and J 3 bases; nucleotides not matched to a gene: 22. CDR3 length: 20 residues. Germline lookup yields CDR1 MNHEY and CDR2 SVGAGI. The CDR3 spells CASSPHPPGTGVKDFYEQYF. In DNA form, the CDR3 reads TGTGCCAGCAGTCCCCACCCACCCGGGACAGGGGTGAAGGACTTCTACGAGCAGTACTTC.

The CDR3 region is CASSPLGDREAFF. The CDR3 DNA sequence: TGTGCCAGCAGTCCCCTGGGGGACAGGGAAGCTTTCTTT. The rearrangement links TRBV27 to TRBJ1-1; 8 positions agree with TRBD1. CDR1 and CDR2 from the germline V gene are MNHEY and SMNVEV (reference sequence). The CDR3 runs to 13 residues. V was clipped by 5 bases and J by 8 bases; unmatched bases: 7.

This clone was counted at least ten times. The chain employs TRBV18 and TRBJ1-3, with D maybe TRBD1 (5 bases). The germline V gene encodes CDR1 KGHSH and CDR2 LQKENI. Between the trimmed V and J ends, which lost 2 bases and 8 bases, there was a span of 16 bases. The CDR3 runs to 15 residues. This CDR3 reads CASSPTGPTGDTIYF. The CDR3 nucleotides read TGTGCCAGCTCACCAACCGGCCCCACAGGAGACACCATATATTTT.

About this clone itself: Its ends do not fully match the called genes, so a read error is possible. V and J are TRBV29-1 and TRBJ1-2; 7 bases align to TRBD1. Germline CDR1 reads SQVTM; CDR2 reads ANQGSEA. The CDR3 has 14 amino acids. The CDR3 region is CSVAEGATGYDYTF. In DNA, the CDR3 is TGCAGCGTTGCTGAGGGGGCCACCGGCTATGACTACACCTTC. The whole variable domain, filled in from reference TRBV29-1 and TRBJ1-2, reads SAVISQKPSRDICQRGTSLTIQCQVDSQVTMMFWYRQQPGQSLTLIATANQGSEATYESGFVIDKFPISRPNLTFSTLTVSNMSPEDSSIYLCSVAEGATGYDYTFGSGTRLTVV.

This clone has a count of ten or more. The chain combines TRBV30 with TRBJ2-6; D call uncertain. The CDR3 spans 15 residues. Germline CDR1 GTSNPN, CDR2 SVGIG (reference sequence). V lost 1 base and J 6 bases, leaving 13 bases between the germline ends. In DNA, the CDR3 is TGTGCCTGGAGTGGGACGGGTCTTTTGGCCAACGTCCTGACTTTC. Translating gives CAWSGTGLLANVLTF. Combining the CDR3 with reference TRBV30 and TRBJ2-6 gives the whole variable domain SQTIHQWPATLVQPVGSPLSLECTVEGTSNPNLYWYRQAAGRGLQLLFYSVGIGQISSEVPQNLSASRPQDRQFILSSKKLLLSDSGFYLCAWSGTGLLANVLTFGAGSRLTVL.

For the CDR3, the DNA is TGTGCCAGTAGTGGGGACTCCTACGAGCAGTACTTC. It yields the protein CASSGDSYEQYF. The rearrangement uses TRBV19 and TRBJ2-7; D unclear. This CDR3 contains 12 residues. V was shortened by 5 bases and J by 0 bases, with 5 bases between the two germline ends. The germline gives CDR1 LNHDA, CDR2 SQIVND (reference sequence).

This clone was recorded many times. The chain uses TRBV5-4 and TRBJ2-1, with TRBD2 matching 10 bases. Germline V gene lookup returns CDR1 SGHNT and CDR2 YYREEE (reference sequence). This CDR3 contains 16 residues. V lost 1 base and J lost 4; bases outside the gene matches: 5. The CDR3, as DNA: TGTGCCAGCAGCTTGCCTGGACTAGCGGCTTACAATGAGCAGTTCTTC. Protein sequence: CASSLPGLAAYNEQFF.

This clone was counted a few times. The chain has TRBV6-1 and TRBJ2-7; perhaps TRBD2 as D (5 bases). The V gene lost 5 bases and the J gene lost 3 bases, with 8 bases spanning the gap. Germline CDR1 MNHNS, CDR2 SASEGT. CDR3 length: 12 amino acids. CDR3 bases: TGTGCCAGCAGTAGCGGAAACTACGAGCAGTACTTC. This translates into CASSSGNYEQYF.

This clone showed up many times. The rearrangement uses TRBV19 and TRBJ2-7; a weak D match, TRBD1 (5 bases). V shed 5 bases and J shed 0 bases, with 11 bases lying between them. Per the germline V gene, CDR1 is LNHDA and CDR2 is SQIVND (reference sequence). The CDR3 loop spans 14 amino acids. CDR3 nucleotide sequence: TGTGCCAGTAGTCCCCGACAGAGCTCCTACGAGCAGTACTTC. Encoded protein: CASSPRQSSYEQYF.

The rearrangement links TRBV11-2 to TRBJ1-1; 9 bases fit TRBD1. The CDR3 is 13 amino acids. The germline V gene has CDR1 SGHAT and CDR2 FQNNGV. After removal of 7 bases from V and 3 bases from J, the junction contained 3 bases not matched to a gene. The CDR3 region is CASTGQGHTEAFF. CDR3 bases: TGTGCCAGCACCGGACAGGGGCACACTGAAGCTTTCTTT.

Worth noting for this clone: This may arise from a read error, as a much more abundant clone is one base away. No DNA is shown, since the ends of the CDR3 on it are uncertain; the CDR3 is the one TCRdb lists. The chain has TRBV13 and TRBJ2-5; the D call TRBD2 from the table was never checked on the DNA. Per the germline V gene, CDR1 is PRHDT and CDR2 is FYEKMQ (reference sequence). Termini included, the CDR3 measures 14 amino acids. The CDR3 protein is CASSLVGGGSSQHF.

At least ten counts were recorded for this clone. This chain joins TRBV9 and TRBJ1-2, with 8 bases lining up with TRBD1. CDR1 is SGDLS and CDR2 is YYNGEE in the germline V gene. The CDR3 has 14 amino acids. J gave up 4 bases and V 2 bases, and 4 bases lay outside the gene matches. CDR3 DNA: TGTGCCAGCAGCGTCGACGGGACAGGCTATGGCTACACCTTC. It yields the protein CASSVDGTGYGYTF.

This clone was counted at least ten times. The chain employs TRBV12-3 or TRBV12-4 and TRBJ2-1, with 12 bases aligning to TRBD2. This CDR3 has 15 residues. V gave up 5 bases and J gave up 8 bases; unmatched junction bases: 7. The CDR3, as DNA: TGTGCCAGCAGTGGGGGACTAGCGGGCTGGGATGAGCAGTTCTTC. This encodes CASSGGLAGWDEQFF.

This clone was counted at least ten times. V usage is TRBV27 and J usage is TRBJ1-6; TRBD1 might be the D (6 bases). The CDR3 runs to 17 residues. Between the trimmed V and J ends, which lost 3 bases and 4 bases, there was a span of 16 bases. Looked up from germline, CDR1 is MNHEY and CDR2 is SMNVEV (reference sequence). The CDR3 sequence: CASSFTGGRWYNSPLHF. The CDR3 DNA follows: TGTGCCAGCAGTTTCACGGGGGGCCGATGGTATAATTCACCCCTCCACTTT.

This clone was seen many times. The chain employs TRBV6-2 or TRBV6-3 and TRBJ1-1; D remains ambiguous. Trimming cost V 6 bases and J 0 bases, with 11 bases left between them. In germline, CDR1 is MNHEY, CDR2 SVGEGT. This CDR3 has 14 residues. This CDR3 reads CASSTGRLNTEAFF. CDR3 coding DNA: TGTGCCAGCAGCACGGGTAGGTTGAACACTGAAGCTTTCTTT.

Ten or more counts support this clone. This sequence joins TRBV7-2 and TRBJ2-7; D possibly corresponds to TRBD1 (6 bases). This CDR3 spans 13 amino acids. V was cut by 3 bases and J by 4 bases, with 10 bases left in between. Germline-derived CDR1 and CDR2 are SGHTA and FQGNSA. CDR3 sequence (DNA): TGTGCCAGCAGCTTGGCAGGGGATTACGAGCAGTACTTC. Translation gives CASSLAGDYEQYF.

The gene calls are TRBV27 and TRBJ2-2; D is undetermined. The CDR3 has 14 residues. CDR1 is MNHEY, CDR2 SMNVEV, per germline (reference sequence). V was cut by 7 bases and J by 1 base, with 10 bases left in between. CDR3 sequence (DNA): TGTGCCAGCAACGACAACTTGAACACCGGGGAGCTGTTTTTT. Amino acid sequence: CASNDNLNTGELFF.

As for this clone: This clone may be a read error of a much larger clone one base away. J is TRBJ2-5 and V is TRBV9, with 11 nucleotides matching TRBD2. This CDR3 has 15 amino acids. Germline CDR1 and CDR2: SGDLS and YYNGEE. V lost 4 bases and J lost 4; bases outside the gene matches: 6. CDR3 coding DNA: TGTGCCAGCAGCTTAACTAGCGGGAGTTTAGAGACCCAGTACTTC. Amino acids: CASSLTSGSLETQYF. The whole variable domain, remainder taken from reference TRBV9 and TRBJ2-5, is DSGVTQTPKHLITATGQRVTLRCSPRSGDLSVYWYQQSLDQGLQFLIQYYNGEERAKGNILERFSAQQFPDLHSELNLSSLELGDSALYFCASSLTSGSLETQYFGPGTRLLVL.

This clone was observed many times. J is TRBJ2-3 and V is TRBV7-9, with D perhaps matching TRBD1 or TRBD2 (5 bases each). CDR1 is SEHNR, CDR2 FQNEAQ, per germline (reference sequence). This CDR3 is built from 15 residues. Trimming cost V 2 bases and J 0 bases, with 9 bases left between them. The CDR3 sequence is CASSLLGVSTDTQYF. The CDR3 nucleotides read TGTGCCAGCAGCTTATTGGGGGTGAGCACAGATACGCAGTATTTT. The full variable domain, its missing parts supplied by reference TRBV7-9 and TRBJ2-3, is DTGVSQNPRHKITKRGQNVTFRCDPISEHNRLYWYRQTLGQGPEFLTYFQNEAQLEKSRLLSDRFSAERPKGSFSTLEIQRTEQGDSAMYLCASSLLGVSTDTQYFGPGTRLTVL.

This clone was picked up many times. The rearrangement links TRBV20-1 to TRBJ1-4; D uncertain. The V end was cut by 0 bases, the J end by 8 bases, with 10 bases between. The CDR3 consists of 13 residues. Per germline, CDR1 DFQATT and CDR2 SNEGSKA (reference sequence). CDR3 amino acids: CSARDRVSEKLFF. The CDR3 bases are TGCAGTGCTAGAGATCGGGTTAGCGAAAAACTGTTTTTT.

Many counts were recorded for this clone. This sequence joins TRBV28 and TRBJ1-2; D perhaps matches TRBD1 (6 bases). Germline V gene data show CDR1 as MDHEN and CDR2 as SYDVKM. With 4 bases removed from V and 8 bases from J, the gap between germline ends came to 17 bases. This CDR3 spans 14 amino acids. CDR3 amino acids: CASSSPGGAGGYTF. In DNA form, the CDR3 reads TGTGCCAGCAGTTCCCCGGGGGGGGCGGGGGGCTACACCTTC.

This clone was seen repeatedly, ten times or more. CDR3 residues: CASSPREDSGNTIYF. CDR3 DNA sequence: TGTGCCAGCAGCCCCCGGGAGGACTCTGGAAACACCATATATTTT. The V gene is TRBV11-2, the J gene TRBJ1-3; no clear D gene. CDR3 length: 15 residues. Between the trimmed V and J ends, which lost 5 bases and 0 bases, there was a span of 11 bases. Germline V gives CDR1 SGHAT, CDR2 FQNNGV.

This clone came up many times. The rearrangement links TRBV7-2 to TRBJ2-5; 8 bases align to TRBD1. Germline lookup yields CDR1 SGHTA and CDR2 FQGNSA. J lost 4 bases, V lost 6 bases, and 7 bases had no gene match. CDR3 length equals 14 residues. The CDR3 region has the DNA TGTGCCAGCAGTTTCCAGGGGGCTTTAGAGACCCAGTACTTC. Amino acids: CASSFQGALETQYF.

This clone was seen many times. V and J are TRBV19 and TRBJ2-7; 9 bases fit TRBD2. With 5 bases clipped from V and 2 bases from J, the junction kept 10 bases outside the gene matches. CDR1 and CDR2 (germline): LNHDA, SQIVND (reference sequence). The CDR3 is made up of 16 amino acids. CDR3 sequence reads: CASSPLRTSVTYEQYF. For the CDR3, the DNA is TGTGCCAGTAGTCCCCTCAGGACTAGCGTGACCTACGAGCAGTACTTC. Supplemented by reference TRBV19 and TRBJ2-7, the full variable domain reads DGGITQSPKYLFRKEGQNVTLSCEQNLNHDAMYWYRQDPGQGLRLIYYSQIVNDFQKGDIAEGYSVSREKKESFPLTVTSAQKNPTAFYLCASSPLRTSVTYEQYFGPGTRLTVT.

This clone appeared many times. DNA for the CDR3: TGTGCCAGCAGCGTAGACATTGAAGGCATCCGCGAGCAGTACTTC. Its protein is CASSVDIEGIREQYF. V is TRBV9 and J is TRBJ2-7, with D uncertain. CDR1 and CDR2 from the germline V gene are SGDLS and YYNGEE. The CDR3 sequence is 15 residues long. V gave up 0 bases and J gave up 6 bases, with 16 bases separating them.

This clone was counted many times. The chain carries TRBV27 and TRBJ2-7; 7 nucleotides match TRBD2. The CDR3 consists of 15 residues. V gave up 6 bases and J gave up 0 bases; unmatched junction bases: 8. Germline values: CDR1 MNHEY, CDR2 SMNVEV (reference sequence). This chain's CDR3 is CASSQMGGNSYEQYF. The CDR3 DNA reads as TGTGCCAGCAGCCAAATGGGGGGGAACTCCTACGAGCAGTACTTC.

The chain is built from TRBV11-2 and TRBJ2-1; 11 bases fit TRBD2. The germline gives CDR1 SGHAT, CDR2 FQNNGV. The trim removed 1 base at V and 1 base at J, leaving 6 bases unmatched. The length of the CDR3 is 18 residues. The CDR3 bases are TGTGCCAGCAGCTTAGTTAGAGGGACTAGCGGTTCCTACAATGAGCAGTTCTTC. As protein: CASSLVRGTSGSYNEQFF.

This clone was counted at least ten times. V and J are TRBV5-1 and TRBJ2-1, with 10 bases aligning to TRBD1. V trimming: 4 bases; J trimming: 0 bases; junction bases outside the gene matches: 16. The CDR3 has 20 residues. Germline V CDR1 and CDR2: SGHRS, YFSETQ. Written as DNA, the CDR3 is TGCGCCAGCAGCGGTCCCGGGACAGGGGCGGGCGGAAACTCCTACAATGAGCAGTTCTTC. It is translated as CASSGPGTGAGGNSYNEQFF.

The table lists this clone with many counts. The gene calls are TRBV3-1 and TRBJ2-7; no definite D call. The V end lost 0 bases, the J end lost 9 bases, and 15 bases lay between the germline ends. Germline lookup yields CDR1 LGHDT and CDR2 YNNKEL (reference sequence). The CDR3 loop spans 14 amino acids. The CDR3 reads CASSQEIWQHGQYF. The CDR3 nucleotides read TGTGCCAGCAGCCAAGAGATATGGCAACACGGGCAGTACTTC.